This note documents a single T cell receptor beta chain sequence. This sample was taken from a study of T cell changes during pregnancy in multiple sclerosis. Using immunoSEQ multiplex PCR, the repertoire was profiled, and TCRdb retains in-frame clones only, with some absent. This repertoire shows about 41,000 clones, around 90% found once; its top ten account for over 8%. The V end was cut by 6 bases, the J end by 3 bases, with 14 bases between. Germline V gene sequence: CDR1 MNHEY, CDR2 SMNVEV (reference sequence). This CDR3 spans 15 amino acids. Specimen: CD8+ T cells from peripheral blood mononuclear cells, collected in the first trimester of pregnancy. The V gene is TRBV27, the J gene TRBJ1-4; no firm D call. The sequence was collected from a female donor with multiple sclerosis, enrolled in a pregnancy study. The CDR3 reads CASRSIYRANEKLFF. DNA of the CDR3: TGTGCCAGCAGATCGATTTACCGGGCTAATGAAAAACTGTTTTTT.